This TCR beta chain was recorded in a study of blood T cell repertoires in COVID-19. Sequencing used immunoSEQ multiplex PCR; TCRdb keeps in-frame clones, though not all of them. This sample carries 140,000 or so clones, roughly 79% of them seen once, and the ten largest clones take under 10%. Germline-derived CDR1 and CDR2 are SGHAT and FQNNGV. V was pared by 4 bases and J by 3 bases, with 12 bases between. CDR3 length: 15 amino acids. Sample: peripheral blood. V is TRBV11-2 and J is TRBJ2-2, with D perhaps matching TRBD2 (5 bases). The sequence was collected from a man aged 50 to 59 with active or convalescent COVID-19. CDR3 sequence: CASSSASRDTGELFF. The CDR3 nucleotides are TGTGCCAGCAGCTCCGCCTCGAGGGACACCGGGGAGCTGTTTTTT.